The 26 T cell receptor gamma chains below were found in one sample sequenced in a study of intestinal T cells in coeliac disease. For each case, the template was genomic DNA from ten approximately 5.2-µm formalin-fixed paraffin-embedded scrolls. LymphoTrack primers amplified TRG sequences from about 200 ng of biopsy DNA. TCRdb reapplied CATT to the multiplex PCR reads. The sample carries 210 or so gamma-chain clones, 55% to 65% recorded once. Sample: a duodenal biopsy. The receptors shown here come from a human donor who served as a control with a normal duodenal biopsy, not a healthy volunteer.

In nucleotides, the CDR3 is TGTGCTGCGTGGGATTCTTTCCCCCCCCACTGTTGGTTCAAGATATTT. As protein: CAAWDSFPPHCWFKIF. The genes are TRGV10 and TRGJP1. TRGV10 is assigned to the ORF class and has an uncertain function. The CDR3 sequence is 16 residues long. Trimming removed 8 bases from V and 9 bases from J; junction bases left unmatched: 19.

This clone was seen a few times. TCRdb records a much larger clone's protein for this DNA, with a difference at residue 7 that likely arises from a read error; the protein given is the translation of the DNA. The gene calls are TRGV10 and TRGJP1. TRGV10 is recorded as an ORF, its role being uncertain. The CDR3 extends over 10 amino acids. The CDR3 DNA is TGTGCTGCCTTAGGTTGGTCCAAGATATTT. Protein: CAALGWSKIF.

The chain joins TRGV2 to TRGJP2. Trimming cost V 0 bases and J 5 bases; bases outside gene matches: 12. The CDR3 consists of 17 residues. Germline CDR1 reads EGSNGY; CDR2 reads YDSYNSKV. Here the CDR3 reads CATWDGPGGVSDWIKTF. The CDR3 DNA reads TGTGCCACCTGGGACGGGCCGGGTGGAGTAAGTGATTGGATCAAGACGTTT.

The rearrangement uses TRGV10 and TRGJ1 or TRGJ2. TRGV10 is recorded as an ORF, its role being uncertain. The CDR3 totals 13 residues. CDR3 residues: CACVGFRYYKKLF. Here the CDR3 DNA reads TGTGCCTGCGTGGGATTTAGGTATTATAAGAAACTCTTT.

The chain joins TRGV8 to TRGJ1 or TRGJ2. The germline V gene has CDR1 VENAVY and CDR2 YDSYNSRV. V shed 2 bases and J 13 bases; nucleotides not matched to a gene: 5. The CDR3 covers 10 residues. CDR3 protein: CATWDKRKLF. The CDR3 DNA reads TGTGCCACCTGGGATAAACGAAAACTCTTT.

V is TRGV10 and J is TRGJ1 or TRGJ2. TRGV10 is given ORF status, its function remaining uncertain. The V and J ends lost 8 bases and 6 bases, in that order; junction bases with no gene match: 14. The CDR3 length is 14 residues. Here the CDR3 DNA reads TGTGCTGCGTGGCCTCCTTATTTATTTTATAAGAAACTCTTT. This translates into CAAWPPYLFYKKLF.

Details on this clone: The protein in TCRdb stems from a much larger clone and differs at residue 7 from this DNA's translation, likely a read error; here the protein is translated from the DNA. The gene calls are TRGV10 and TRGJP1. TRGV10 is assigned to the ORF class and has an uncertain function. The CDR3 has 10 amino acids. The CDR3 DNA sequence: TGTGCTGCCTTAGGTTGGCTCAAGATATTT. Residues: CAALGWLKIF.

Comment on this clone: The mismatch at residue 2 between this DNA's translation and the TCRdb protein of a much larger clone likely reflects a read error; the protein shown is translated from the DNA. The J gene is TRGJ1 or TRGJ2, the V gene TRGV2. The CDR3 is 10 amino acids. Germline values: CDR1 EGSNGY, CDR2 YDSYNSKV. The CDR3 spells CTTWDGRKLF. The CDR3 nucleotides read TGTACCACCTGGGACGGGCGGAAACTCTTT.

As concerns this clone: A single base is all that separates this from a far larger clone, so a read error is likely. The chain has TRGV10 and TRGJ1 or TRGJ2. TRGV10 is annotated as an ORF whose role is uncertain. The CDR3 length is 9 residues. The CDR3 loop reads CAAWETKLF. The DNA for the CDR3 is TGCGCTGCGTGGGAAACCAAACTCTTT.

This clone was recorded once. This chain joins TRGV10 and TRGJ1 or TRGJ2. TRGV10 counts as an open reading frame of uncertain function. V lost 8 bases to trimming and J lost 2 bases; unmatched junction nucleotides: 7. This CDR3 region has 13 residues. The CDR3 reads CAAWPPYYYKKLF. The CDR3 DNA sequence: TGTGCTGCGTGGCCTCCTTATTATTATAAGAAACTCTTT.

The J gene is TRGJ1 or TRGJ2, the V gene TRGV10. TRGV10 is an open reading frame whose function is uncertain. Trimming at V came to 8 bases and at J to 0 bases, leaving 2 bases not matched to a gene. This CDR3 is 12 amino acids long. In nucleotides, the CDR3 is TGTGCTGCGTGGGTGAATTATTATAAGAAACTCTTT. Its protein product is CAAWVNYYKKLF.

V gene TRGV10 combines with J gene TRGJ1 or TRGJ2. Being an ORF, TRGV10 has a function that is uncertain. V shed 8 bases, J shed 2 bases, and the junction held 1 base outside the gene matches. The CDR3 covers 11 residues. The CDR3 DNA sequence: TGTGCTGCGTGGGATTATTATAAGAAACTCTTT. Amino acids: CAAWDYYKKLF.

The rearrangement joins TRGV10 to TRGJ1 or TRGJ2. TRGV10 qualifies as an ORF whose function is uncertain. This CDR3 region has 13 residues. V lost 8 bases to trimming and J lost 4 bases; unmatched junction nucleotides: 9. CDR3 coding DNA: TGTGCTGCGTGGGATGGGAAATATTATAAGAAACTCTTT. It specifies CAAWDGKYYKKLF.

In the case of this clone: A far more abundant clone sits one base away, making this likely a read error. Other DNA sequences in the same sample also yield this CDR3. In DNA, the CDR3 is TGTGCTGCGTGGGACTCTTTCCCCCCCACTGGTTGGTTCAAGATATTT. Amino acids: CAAWDSFPPTGWFKIF. The chain is built from TRGV10 and TRGJP1. TRGV10 qualifies as an ORF whose function is uncertain. J was trimmed by 3 bases and V by 8 bases; bases with no gene match: 13. There are 16 residues in the CDR3.

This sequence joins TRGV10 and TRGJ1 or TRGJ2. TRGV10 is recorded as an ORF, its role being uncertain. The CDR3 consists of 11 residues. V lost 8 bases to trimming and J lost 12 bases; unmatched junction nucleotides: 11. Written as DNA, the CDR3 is TGTGCTGCGTGGGATTATATGAGGAAACTCTTT. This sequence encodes CAAWDYMRKLF.

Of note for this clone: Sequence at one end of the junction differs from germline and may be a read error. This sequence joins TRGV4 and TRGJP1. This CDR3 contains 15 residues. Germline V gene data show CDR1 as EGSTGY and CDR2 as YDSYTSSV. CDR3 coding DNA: TGTGCCACCTGGGGTGGGGATACCACTGGTTGGTTCAAGATATTT. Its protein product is CATWGGDTTGWFKIF.

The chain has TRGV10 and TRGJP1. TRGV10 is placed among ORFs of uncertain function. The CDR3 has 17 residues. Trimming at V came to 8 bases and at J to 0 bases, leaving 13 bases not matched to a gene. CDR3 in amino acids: CAAWELGKYTTGWFKIF. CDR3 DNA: TGTGCTGCGTGGGAGTTAGGGAAATATACCACTGGTTGGTTCAAGATATTT.

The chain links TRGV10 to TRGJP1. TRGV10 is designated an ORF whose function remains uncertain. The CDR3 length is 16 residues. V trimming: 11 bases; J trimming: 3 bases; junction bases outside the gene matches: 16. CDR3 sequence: CAAMGFFPPTGWFKIF. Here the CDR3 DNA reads TGTGCTGCGATGGGATTCTTTCCCCCCACTGGTTGGTTCAAGATATTT.

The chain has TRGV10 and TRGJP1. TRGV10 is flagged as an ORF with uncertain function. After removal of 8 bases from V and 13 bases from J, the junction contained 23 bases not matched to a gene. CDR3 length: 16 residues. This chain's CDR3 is CAAWDSFPPPVVFKIF. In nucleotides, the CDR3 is TGTGCTGCGTGGGATTCTTTCCCACCCCCAGTGGTGTTCAAGATATTT.

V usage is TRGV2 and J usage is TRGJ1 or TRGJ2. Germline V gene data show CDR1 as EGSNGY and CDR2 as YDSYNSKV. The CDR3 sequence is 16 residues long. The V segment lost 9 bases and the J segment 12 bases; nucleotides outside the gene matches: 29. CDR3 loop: CATPGRAQTNRVWKLF. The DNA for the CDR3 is TGTGCCACCCCGGGACGGGCCCAAACGAACAGGGTTTGGAAACTCTTT.

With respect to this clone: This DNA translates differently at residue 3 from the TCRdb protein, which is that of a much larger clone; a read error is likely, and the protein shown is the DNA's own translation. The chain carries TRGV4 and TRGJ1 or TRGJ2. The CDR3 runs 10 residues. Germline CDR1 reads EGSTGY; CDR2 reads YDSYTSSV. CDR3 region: CAAWDYKKLF. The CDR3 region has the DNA TGTGCCGCCTGGGATTATAAGAAACTCTTT.

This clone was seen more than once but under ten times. The CDR3 sequence is CACWIRPGEKLF. In nucleotides, the CDR3 is TGTGCCTGCTGGATTAGGCCGGGGGAGAAACTCTTT. The V and J genes are TRGV11 and TRGJ1 or TRGJ2. TRGV11 is annotated as an ORF whose role is uncertain. Losses at the gene ends were 2 bases for V and 11 bases for J; bases not matched to a gene: 6. The CDR3 is 12 amino acids.

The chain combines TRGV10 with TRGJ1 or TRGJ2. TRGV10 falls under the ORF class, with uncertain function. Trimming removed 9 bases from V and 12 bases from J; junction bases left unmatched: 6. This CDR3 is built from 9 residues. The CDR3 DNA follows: TGTGCTGCGTGCGGACCGAAACTCTTT. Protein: CAACGPKLF.

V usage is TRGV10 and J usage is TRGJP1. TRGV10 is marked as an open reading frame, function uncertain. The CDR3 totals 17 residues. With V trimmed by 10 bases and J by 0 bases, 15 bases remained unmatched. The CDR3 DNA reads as TGTGCTGCGTTGGGATTAGGGAAATATACCACTGGTTGGTTCAAGATATTT. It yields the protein CAALGLGKYTTGWFKIF.

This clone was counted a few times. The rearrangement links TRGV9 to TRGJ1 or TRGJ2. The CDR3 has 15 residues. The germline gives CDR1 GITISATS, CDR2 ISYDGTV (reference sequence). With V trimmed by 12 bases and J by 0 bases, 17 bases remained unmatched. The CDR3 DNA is TGTGCCCTTGTGGGAGCCAGCCCGAATTATTATAAGAAACTCTTT. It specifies CALVGASPNYYKKLF.

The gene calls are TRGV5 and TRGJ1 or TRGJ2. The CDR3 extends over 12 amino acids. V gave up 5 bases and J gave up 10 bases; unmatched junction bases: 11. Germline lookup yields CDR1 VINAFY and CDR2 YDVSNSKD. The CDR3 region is CATWGQAGKKLF. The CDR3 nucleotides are TGTGCCACCTGGGGACAGGCTGGCAAGAAACTCTTT.